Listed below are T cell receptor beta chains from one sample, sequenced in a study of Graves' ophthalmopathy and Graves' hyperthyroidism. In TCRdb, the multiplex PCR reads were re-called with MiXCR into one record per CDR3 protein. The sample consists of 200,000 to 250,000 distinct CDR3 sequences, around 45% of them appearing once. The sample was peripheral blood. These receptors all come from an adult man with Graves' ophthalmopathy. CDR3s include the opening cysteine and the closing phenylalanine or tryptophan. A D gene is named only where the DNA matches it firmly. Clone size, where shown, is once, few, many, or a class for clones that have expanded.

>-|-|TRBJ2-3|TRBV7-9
CASSLGPDTQYF
TGTGCCAGCAGCTTAGGTCCAGATACGCAGTATTTT
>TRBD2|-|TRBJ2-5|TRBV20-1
CSARDLRLAGTQETQYF
TGCAGTGCTAGAGATCTGAGACTAGCGGGGACCCAAGAGACCCAGTACTTC
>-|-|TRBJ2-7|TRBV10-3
CASSSQDIYEQYF
TGTGCCAGCAGTTCCCAGGACATCTACGAGCAGTACTTC
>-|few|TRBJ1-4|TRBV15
CATSSPRYGGSNEKLFF
TGTGCCACCAGCAGTCCGCGGTACGGGGGCTCAAATGAAAAACTGTTTTTT
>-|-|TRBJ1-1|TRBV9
CASSRASLNTEAFF
TGTGCCAGCAGCCGCGCCAGCCTCAACACTGAAGCTTTCTTT
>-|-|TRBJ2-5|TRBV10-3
CAISESGPTNQETQYF
TGTGCCATCAGTGAGTCCGGACCGACCAACCAAGAGACCCAGTACTTC
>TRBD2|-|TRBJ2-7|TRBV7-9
CASSLVLAGGVMYEQYF
TGTGCCAGCAGCTTAGTGCTAGCGGGAGGGGTAATGTACGAGCAGTACTTC
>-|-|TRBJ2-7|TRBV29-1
CSVEFGGFEQYF
TGCAGCGTTGAATTCGGGGGTTTCGAGCAGTACTTC
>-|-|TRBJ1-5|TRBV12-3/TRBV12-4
CASSGAYQPQHF
TGTGCCAGCAGTGGGGCTTATCAGCCCCAGCATTTT
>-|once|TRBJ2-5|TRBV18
CASSFFGEETQYF
TGTGCCAGCTCTTTTTTCGGTGAAGAGACCCAGTACTTC
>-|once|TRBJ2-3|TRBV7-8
CASSLGMRTDTQYF
TGTGCCAGCAGCTTAGGGATGAGGACAGATACGCAGTATTTT
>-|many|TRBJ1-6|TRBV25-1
CASSERGSSYNSPLHF
TGTGCCAGCAGTGAAAGGGGGAGCTCCTATAATTCACCCCTCCACTTT
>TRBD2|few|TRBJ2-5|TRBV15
CATSGGTSQETQYF
TGTGCCACCAGCGGGGGGACTAGCCAAGAGACCCAGTACTTC
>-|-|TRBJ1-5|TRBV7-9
CASSRSYLGNQPQHF
TGCGCCAGCAGCCGATCCTACTTGGGCAATCAGCCCCAGCATTTT
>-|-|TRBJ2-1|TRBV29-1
CSVASALDHEQFF
TGCAGCGTTGCTAGCGCGCTAGATCATGAGCAGTTCTTC
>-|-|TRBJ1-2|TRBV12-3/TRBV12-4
CASSPRVFGYTF
TGTGCCAGCAGCCCCAGGGTGTTTGGCTACACCTTC
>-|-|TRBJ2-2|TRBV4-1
CASSQVGRRGELFF
TGCGCCAGCAGCCAAGTGGGGCGCCGCGGGGAGCTGTTTTTT
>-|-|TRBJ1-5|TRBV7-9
CASSLAPGPNQPQHF
TGTGCCAGCAGCTTAGCCCCGGGACCTAATCAGCCCCAGCATTTT
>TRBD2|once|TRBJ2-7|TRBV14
CASSQGDTGTSGSYEQYF
TGTGCCAGCAGCCAAGGGGACACCGGGACTAGCGGGTCCTACGAGCAGTACTTC
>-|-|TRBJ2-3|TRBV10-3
CAISEASVVSYF
TGTGCCATCAGTGAGGCAAGCGTCGTCTCGTATTTT
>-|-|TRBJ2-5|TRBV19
CASSASRETQYF
TGTGCCAGTAGCGCATCGCGGGAGACCCAGTACTTC
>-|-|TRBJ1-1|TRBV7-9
CASSIRGGGTEAFF
TGTGCCAGCAGCATCCGAGGGGGGGGCACTGAAGCTTTCTTT
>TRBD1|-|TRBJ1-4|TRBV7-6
CASSEDRPVREKLLF
TGTGCCAGCAGCGAGGACAGGCCGGTGCGTGAAAAACTGCTTTTT
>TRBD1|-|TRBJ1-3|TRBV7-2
CASSPRQGTSSGNTIYF
TGTGCCAGCAGTCCTCGACAGGGAACCTCCTCTGGAAACACCATATATTTT
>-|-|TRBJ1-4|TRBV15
CATSTSGAMDEKLFF
TGTGCCACCAGCACTAGCGGGGCGATGGATGAAAAACTGTTTTTT
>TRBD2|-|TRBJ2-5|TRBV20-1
CSARAPASGRETQYF
TGCAGTGCTAGAGCCCCGGCTAGCGGGAGAGAGACCCAGTACTTC
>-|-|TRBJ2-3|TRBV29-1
CSVNGVFSTDTQYF
TGCAGCGTGAATGGAGTATTTAGCACAGATACGCAGTATTTT
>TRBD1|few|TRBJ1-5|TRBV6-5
CASADRENQPQHF
TGTGCCAGCGCTGACAGGGAGAATCAGCCCCAGCATTTT
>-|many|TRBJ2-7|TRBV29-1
CSVEIGEQYF
TGCAGCGTTGAAATCGGAGAGCAGTACTTC
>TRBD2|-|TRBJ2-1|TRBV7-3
CASSLDWTSGHEQFF
TGTGCCAGCAGCTTAGACTGGACTAGCGGGCATGAGCAGTTCTTC
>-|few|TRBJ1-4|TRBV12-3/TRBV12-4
CASSLDTDGEKLFF
TGTGCCAGCAGCCTGGACACCGACGGGGAAAAACTGTTTTTT
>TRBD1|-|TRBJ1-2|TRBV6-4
CASSDGTGGPNGYTF
TGTGCCAGCAGTGACGGGACAGGGGGTCCGAATGGCTACACCTTC
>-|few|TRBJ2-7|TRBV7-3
CASSPGPRQAYEQYF
TGTGCCAGCAGCCCAGGGCCGCGACAGGCCTACGAGCAGTACTTC
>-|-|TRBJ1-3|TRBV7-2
CASSLNQIAGNTIYF
TGTGCCAGCAGCTTAAATCAGATCGCTGGAAACACCATATATTTT
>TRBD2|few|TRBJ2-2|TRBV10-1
CASRDSGSSGELFF
TGCGCCAGCAGAGATAGCGGGAGTTCCGGGGAGCTGTTTTTT
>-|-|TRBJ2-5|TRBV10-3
CAISEEVGIQETQYF
TGTGCCATCAGTGAAGAGGTGGGCATCCAAGAGACCCAGTACTTC
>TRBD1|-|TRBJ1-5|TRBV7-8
CASSFGQANQPQHF
TGTGCCAGCAGCTTCGGACAGGCTAATCAGCCCCAGCATTTT
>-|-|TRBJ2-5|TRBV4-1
CASTPSAGQETQYF
TGCGCCAGCACCCCAAGTGCCGGTCAAGAGACCCAGTACTTC
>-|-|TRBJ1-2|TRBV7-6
CASSLVGRGTGGYTF
TGTGCCAGCAGCTTGGTCGGGCGGGGCACAGGGGGCTACACCTTC
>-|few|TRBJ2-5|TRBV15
CATSRAGTSVETQYF
TGTGCCACCAGCAGAGCGGGGACATCCGTAGAGACCCAGTACTTC
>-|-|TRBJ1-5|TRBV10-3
CASRFSTGSGQPQHF
TGTGCCAGCAGATTTTCTACAGGGTCTGGGCAGCCCCAGCATTTT
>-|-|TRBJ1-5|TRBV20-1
CSAQEGNQPQHF
TGCAGTGCGCAAGAGGGCAATCAGCCCCAGCATTTT
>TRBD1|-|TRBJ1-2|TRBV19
CASSGGTAHYGYTF
TGTGCCAGTAGTGGAGGGACAGCGCACTATGGCTACACCTTC
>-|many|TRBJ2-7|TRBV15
CATSRGGDTAYEQYF
TGTGCCACCAGCAGAGGGGGGGACACCGCCTACGAGCAGTACTTC
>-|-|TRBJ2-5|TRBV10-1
CASSDRAEETQYF
TGCGCCAGCAGTGACCGGGCGGAAGAGACCCAGTACTTC